Listed below are T cell receptor beta chains from one sample, sequenced in a study of T-cell reconstitution after alpha-beta-depleted transplantation in children. TCRdb redid the calling of the PCR reads with MiXCR, one entry per CDR3 protein. Of around 94,000 distinct CDR3 sequences listed, roughly 7.1% are singletons. Sequencing used PBMCs, obtained before TCRalphabeta/CD19-depleted stem cell transplant. These receptors were obtained from a boy aged 2 to 10 with acute lymphoblastic leukemia, due to receive a stem cell transplant. CDR3s include the opening cysteine and the closing phenylalanine or tryptophan. D genes are given only for firm matches. For some rows the clone size is stated as once, few or many, or as a class when expanded; others skip it.

>.|TRBV4-1|TRBJ2-5|16|.
CASSRIQPPTQETQYF
TGCGCCAGCAGCCGAATACAGCCCCCAACCCAAGAGACCCAGTACTTC
>.|TRBV27|TRBJ1-2|14|.
CASSSRALLNGDTF
TGTGCCAGCAGTTCCCGGGCCCTGTTAAATGGCGACACCTTC
>.|TRBV18|TRBJ1-1|14|many
CASLSTVGYTEAFF
TGTGCCAGCTTGTCCACCGTAGGGTACACTGAAGCTTTCTTT
>TRBD1|TRBV28|TRBJ2-7|14|many
CASSLDRVAYEQYF
TGTGCCAGCAGTTTAGACAGGGTAGCCTACGAGCAGTACTTC
>.|TRBV6-1|TRBJ1-2|13|few
CASRPGPGYGYTF
TGTGCCAGCAGGCCGGGACCGGGCTATGGCTACACCTTC
>.|TRBV9|TRBJ2-3|14|many
CASSNGGGTDTQYF
TGTGCCAGCAGCAACGGAGGGGGCACAGATACGCAGTATTTT
>.|TRBV19|TRBJ1-5|14|.
CASSITGNDQPQHF
TGTGCCAGTAGTATTACGGGGAACGATCAGCCCCAGCATTTT
>TRBD2|TRBV5-4|TRBJ2-4|14|few
CASRERGSGGIQYF
TGTGCCAGCAGGGAGCGGGGGAGCGGAGGCATTCAGTACTTC
>TRBD2|TRBV9|TRBJ2-3|16|many
CASSPRGLAATDTQYF
TGTGCCAGCAGCCCCCGCGGACTAGCGGCCACAGATACGCAGTATTTT
>.|TRBV4-3|TRBJ2-3|15|many
CASSQEGGAADTQYF
TGCGCCAGCAGCCAAGAAGGCGGAGCGGCAGATACGCAGTATTTT
>.|TRBV9|TRBJ2-5|16|.
CASSVEGVSLQETQYF
TGTGCCAGCAGCGTAGAAGGGGTCAGTTTGCAAGAGACCCAGTACTTC